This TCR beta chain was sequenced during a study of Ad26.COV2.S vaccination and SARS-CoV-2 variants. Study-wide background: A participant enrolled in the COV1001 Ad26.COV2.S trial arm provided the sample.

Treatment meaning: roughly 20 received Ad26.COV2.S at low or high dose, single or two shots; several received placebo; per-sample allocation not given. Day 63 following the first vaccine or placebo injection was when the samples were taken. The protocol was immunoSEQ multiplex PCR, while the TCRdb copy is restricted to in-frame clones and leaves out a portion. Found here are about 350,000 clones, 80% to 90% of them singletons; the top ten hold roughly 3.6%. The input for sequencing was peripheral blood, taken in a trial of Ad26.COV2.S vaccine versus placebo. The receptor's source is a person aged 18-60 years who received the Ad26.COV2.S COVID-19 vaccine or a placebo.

The CDR3: CASSPWGGAGGTGELFF. The CDR3 DNA is TGTGCCAGCAGCCCATGGGGCGGAGCGGGGGGGACCGGGGAGCTGTTTTTT. J is TRBJ2-2 and V is TRBV7-2; 10 bases are a match to TRBD2. With 5 bases clipped from V and 5 bases from J, the junction kept 11 bases outside the gene matches. Germline CDR1 and CDR2: SGHTA and FQGNSA. The length of the CDR3 is 17 residues.